Listed below are T cell receptor beta chains from one sample, sequenced in a study of cytomegalovirus exposure and HLA in healthy donors. Generated by immunoSEQ multiplex PCR, the TCRdb table keeps only in-frame clones and is missing some. The data contain some 150,000 clones, over 70% of them seen just once; the ten biggest clones take up about 4.3%. Sequencing was done on a sample of PBMCs. The receptors shown here come from a man between 25 and 39 years old in good health and CMV-seronegative. The CDR3 runs from the conserved cysteine through the conserved F or W. The D gene is left open where the match is weak. Clone size is not always given. Where it is, it says once, few, many or a class for expanded clones.

>TRBD2|TRBV5-1|TRBJ2-1|-
CASSGGLAGDNEQFF
TGCGCCAGCAGCGGTGGACTAGCGGGGGACAATGAGCAGTTCTTC
>-|TRBV9|TRBJ2-7|-
CASSVRWMARVSCEQYF
TGTGCCAGCAGCGTAAGGTGGATGGCGCGGGTTAGCTGCGAGCAGTACTTC
>TRBD2|TRBV19|TRBJ2-1|few
CASTSLGEGSYNEQFF
TGTGCCAGTACCTCTCTAGGGGAGGGATCCTACAATGAGCAGTTCTTC
>TRBD1|TRBV15|TRBJ2-3|-
CATSREVGQGFDTQYF
TGTGCCACCAGCAGAGAGGTGGGACAGGGCTTCGATACGCAGTATTTT
>-|TRBV13|TRBJ1-1|-
CASSLPGDAEAFF
TGTGCCAGCAGCTTACCGGGGGACGCTGAAGCTTTCTTT
>-|TRBV5-1|TRBJ2-7|once
CASSLNTHSGPYEQYF
TGCGCCAGCAGCCTGAATACTCATTCCGGTCCCTACGAGCAGTACTTC
>TRBD1|TRBV5-4|TRBJ1-1|-
CASSSDRGAEAFF
TGTGCCAGCAGCTCGGACAGGGGTGCTGAAGCTTTCTTT
>TRBD1|TRBV7-9|TRBJ2-3|-
CASTTGVTDTQYF
TGTGCCAGCACTACAGGGGTCACAGATACGCAGTATTTT
>TRBD1|TRBV5-4|TRBJ2-1|-
CASSFGDPAGGEQFF
TGTGCCAGCAGCTTTGGGGACCCCGCAGGGGGTGAGCAGTTCTTC
>TRBD1|TRBV7-9|TRBJ2-6|-
CASSTPEGTGISGANVLTF
TGTGCCAGCAGCACTCCAGAGGGGACAGGGATTTCTGGGGCCAACGTCCTGACTTTC
>-|TRBV27|TRBJ2-7|once
CASSLGGFTYEQYF
TGTGCCAGCAGTTTGGGAGGCTTCACCTACGAGCAGTACTTC
>TRBD1|TRBV11-2|TRBJ1-2|few
CASSLDSGTGLYGYTF
TGTGCCAGCAGCTTAGACTCCGGGACAGGGTTATATGGCTACACCTTC
>-|TRBV30|TRBJ2-5|-
CAWSVSGSETQYF
TGTGCCTGGAGTGTATCAGGGTCGGAGACCCAGTACTTC
>-|TRBV7-9|TRBJ2-5|once
CASSSRDFYIETQYF
TGTGCCAGCAGCAGTCGGGACTTTTACATAGAGACCCAGTACTTC
>TRBD1|TRBV6-6|TRBJ1-1|-
CASSYGGQGRSPEAFF
TGTGCCAGCAGTTACGGAGGACAGGGTCGGAGCCCTGAAGCTTTCTTT
>TRBD1|TRBV30|TRBJ1-6|-
CAWSDPGQPSSYNSPLHF
TGTGCCTGGAGTGATCCGGGACAGCCAAGCTCCTATAATTCACCCCTCCACTTT
>TRBD1|TRBV2|TRBJ2-7|-
CASRVGTAYEQYF
TGTGCCAGCAGAGTCGGGACAGCCTACGAGCAGTACTTC
>TRBD2|TRBV29-1|TRBJ2-1|-
CSGQPHAGLAGDGEQFF
TGCAGCGGGCAGCCCCATGCCGGACTAGCGGGGGACGGGGAGCAGTTCTTC
>TRBD1|TRBV7-8|TRBJ2-3|-
CASSSYRGHTDTQYF
TGTGCCAGCAGCTCCTACAGGGGGCACACAGATACGCAGTATTTT